The clone carrying this T cell receptor (beta chain) has a single count. What it binds is not known. Patients with a history of autoimmune disease or on systemic immunosuppression were excluded. The data originate from a study of OX40 agonist ivuxolimab in advanced cancers. About the research overall: Therapy given before enrollment (anti-PD-1, anti-PD-L1 or anti-CTLA-4) was allowed, and around 41% had some. Three patients had partial responses: one hepatocellular carcinoma, two cutaneous melanoma.

The germline gives CDR1 SGHKS, CDR2 YYEKEE (reference sequence). V shed 0 bases, J shed 8 bases, and the junction held 5 bases outside the gene matches. The CDR3 is 15 residues long. Some clones are missing from TCRdb's copy, which holds only in-frame ones; the method was immunoSEQ multiplex PCR. The sample yields more than 65,000 clones, about 88% seen once. Findings and caveats of the study: Antigen targets of the expanded peripheral T cells went undetermined.

The TCR comes from an adult with an advanced solid tumor such as melanoma, head and neck, liver or kidney cancer. The chain combines TRBV5-5 with TRBJ1-4, with TRBD1 matching over 9 bases. The sequenced sample was CD4+ or CD8+ T cells sorted from blood, obtained in a trial of the OX40 agonist ivuxolimab. The CDR3 is CASSLVGTGSEKLFF. In DNA, the CDR3 is TGTGCCAGCAGCTTGGTTGGGACAGGGTCCGAAAAACTGTTTTTT.